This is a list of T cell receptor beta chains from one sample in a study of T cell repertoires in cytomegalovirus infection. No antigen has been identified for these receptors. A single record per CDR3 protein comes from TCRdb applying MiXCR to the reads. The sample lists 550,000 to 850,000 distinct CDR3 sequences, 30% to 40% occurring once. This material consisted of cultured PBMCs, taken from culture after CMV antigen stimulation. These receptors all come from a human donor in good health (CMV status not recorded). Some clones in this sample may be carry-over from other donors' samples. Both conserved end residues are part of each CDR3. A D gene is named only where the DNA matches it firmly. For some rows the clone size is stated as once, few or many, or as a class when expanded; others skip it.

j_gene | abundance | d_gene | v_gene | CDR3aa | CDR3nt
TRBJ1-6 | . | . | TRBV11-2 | CASSLLLFSPLHF | TGTGCCAGCAGCTTATTACTCTTTTCACCCCTCCACTTT
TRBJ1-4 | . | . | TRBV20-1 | CSAIRGPNEKLFF | TGCAGTGCGATCCGGGGTCCTAATGAAAAACTGTTTTTT
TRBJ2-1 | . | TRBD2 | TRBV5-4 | CASSLGRAGDNEQFF | TGTGCCAGCAGCTTGGGGCGGGCGGGAGACAATGAGCAGTTCTTC
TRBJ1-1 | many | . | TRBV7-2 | CASSWQGWNTEAFF | TGTGCCAGCAGCTGGCAGGGGTGGAACACTGAAGCTTTCTTT
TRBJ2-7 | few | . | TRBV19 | CASKRQGGPYEQYF | TGTGCCAGTAAACGACAGGGAGGACCCTACGAGCAGTACTTC
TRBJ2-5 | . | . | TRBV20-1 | CSARDWARVTHPLYQETQYF | TGCAGTGCTAGAGATTGGGCCAGGGTGACCCACCCCCTCTACCAAGAGACCCAGTACTTC
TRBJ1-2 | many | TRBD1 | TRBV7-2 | CASSFGTGVGYGYTF | TGTGCCAGCAGCTTCGGGACAGGGGTTGGCTATGGCTACACCTTC
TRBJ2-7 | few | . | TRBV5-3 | CARSLICAGSSYEQYF | TGTGCCAGAAGCTTGATCTGCGCGGGATCTTCCTACGAGCAGTACTTC
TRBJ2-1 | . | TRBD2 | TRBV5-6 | CASSLWATSGSRDEQFF | TGTGCCAGCAGCTTGTGGGCTACTAGCGGGAGCAGGGATGAGCAGTTCTTC
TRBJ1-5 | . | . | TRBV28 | CASSLRDRDYPQHF | TGTGCCAGCAGCCTTAGGGACCGCGATTATCCCCAGCATTTT
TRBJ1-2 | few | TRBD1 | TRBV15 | CAISRPGQGLTNYGYTF | TGTGCCATCTCCCGTCCGGGACAGGGCCTAACTAACTATGGCTACACCTTC
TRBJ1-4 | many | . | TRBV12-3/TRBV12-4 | CATTGSMPTNEKLFF | TGTGCCACCACAGGAAGCATGCCAACTAATGAAAAACTGTTTTTT
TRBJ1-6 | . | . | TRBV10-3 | CAARRSSPLHF | TGTGCCGCCCGCAGGTCCTCACCCCTCCACTTT
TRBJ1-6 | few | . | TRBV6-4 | CASSGQLSPGSYSPLHF | TGTGCCAGCAGTGGTCAGTTATCCCCCGGCTCCTACTCACCCCTCCACTTT
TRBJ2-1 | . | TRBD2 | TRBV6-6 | CASSYSTGRGDEQFF | TGTGCCAGCAGTTACTCGACCGGGAGGGGGGATGAGCAGTTCTTC
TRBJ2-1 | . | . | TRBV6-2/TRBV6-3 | CASTDRNIYNEQFF | TGTGCCAGCACCGATAGGAATATCTACAATGAGCAGTTCTTC
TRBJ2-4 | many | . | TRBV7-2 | CASSSLGPAKNIQYF | TGTGCCAGCAGCTCACTCGGGCCAGCCAAAAACATTCAGTACTTC
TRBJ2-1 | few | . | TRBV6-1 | CASSELGRGRSEQFF | TGTGCCAGCAGTGAGTTGGGCAGGGGGAGGAGTGAGCAGTTCTTC
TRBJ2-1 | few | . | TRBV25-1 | CASSDMGVVNGEQFF | TGTGCCAGCAGTGACATGGGAGTCGTTAATGGTGAGCAGTTCTTC
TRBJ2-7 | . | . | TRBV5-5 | CASSLAPRGLNEQYF | TGTGCCAGCAGCTTGGCCCCCCGAGGACTCAACGAGCAGTACTTC
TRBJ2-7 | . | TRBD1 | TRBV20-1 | CSARTGGSDEQYF | TGCAGTGCTCGTACAGGGGGGAGTGACGAGCAGTACTTC
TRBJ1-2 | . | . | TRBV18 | CASSPGGRGLVYGYTF | TGTGCCAGCTCACCCGGAGGGAGAGGGCTGGTCTATGGCTACACCTTC
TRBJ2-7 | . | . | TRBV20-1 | CSATIGSRGYEQYF | TGCAGTGCTACTATCGGGAGTCGGGGTTACGAGCAGTACTTC
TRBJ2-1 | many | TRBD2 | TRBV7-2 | CASSLWGGGPLDEQFF | TGTGCCAGCAGCCTCTGGGGGGGAGGGCCTTTGGATGAGCAGTTCTTC
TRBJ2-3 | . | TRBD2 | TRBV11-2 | CASSPPLRGETDTQYF | TGTGCCAGCAGCCCACCCCTCCGGGGGGAGACAGATACGCAGTATTTT
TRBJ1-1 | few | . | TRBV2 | CASRDDSGGGREAFF | TGTGCCAGCAGAGATGACAGCGGGGGCGGTAGGGAAGCTTTCTTT
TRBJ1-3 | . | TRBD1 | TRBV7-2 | CASSSFARGLGNTIYF | TGTGCCAGCAGCTCGTTTGCTAGGGGGCTCGGAAACACCATATATTTT
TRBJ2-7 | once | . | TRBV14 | CASSHFRAQPIIEQYF | TGTGCCAGCAGCCACTTTCGGGCGCAGCCTATTATCGAGCAGTACTTC
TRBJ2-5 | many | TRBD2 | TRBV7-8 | CASSLGLAGVQETQYF | TGTGCCAGCAGCTTGGGACTAGCGGGGGTCCAAGAGACCCAGTACTTC
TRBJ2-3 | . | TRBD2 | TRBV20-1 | CSVRGQGLAGPDTQYF | TGCAGTGTTCGCGGTCAAGGGCTAGCGGGGCCAGATACGCAGTATTTT
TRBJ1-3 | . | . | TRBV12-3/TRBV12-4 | CASSFGRRSGNTIYF | TGTGCCAGCAGTTTCGGGCGGAGATCTGGAAACACCATATATTTT
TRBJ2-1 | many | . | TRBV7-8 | CASSLDRGGEQFF | TGTGCCAGCAGCTTGGATCGTGGTGGTGAGCAGTTCTTC
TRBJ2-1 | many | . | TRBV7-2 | CASSLADFPSYNEQFF | TGTGCCAGCAGCTTAGCGGATTTCCCCTCCTACAATGAGCAGTTCTTC
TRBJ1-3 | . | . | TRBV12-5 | CASGFGNTIYF | TGTGCTAGTGGTTTCGGAAACACCATATATTTT
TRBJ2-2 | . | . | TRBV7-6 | CASRGPGGGPGELFF | TGTGCCAGCAGGGGGCCCGGTGGGGGACCCGGGGAGCTGTTTTTT
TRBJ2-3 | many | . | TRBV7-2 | CASSLVADTQYF | TGTGCCAGCAGCTTAGTTGCAGATACGCAGTATTTT
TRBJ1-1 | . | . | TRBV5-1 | CASSPSPGASNTEAFF | TGCGCCAGCAGCCCATCTCCAGGGGCCTCGAACACTGAAGCTTTCTTT
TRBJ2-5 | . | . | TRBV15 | CATSRDPSGGLETQYF | TGTGCCACCAGCAGAGACCCGTCCGGGGGGCTCGAGACCCAGTACTTC
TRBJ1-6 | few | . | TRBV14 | CASSRGQSGNSPLHF | TGTGCCAGCAGCCGAGGACAGTCCGGGAATTCACCCCTCCACTTT